The source of this T cell receptor beta chain is a study of OX40 agonist ivuxolimab in advanced cancers. The V gene's germline CDR1 is WNHNN and CDR2 SYGVQD (reference sequence). The CDR3 covers 12 residues. Trimming removed 4 bases at V and 3 bases at J, with 3 bases between. Repertoires were generated with immunoSEQ multiplex PCR, while TCRdb's copy carries only in-frame clones and drops some. The table lists over 80,000 clones, more than 80% of them singletons. This clonotype was obtained from an adult with an advanced solid tumor such as melanoma, head and neck, liver or kidney cancer. This specimen was CD4+ or CD8+ T cells sorted from blood, taken in a trial of the OX40 agonist ivuxolimab. The chain employs TRBV10-1 and TRBJ2-2; D gene unclear. The CDR3 protein is CASSGYTGELFF. The CDR3 DNA is TGCGCCAGCAGTGGGTACACCGGGGAGCTGTTTTTT.